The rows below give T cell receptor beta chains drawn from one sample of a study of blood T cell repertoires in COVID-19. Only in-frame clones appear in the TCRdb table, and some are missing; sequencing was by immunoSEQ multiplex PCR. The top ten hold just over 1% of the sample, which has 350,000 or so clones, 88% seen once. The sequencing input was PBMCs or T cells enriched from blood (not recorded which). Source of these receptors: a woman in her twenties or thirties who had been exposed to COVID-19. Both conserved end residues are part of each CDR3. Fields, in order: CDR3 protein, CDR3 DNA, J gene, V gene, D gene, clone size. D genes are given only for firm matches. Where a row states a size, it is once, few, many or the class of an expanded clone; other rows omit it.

CDR3aa: CSVEMFGSGTYNEQFF
CDR3nt: TGCAGCGTTGAAATGTTCGGTAGCGGGACCTACAATGAGCAGTTCTTC
j_gene: TRBJ2-1
v_gene: TRBV29-1
d_gene: TRBD2
abundance: .

CDR3aa: CASSEALQGAYEQYF
CDR3nt: TGTGCCAGCAGTGAAGCGCTTCAGGGGGCCTACGAGCAGTACTTC
j_gene: TRBJ2-7
v_gene: TRBV6-1
d_gene: TRBD1
abundance: few

CDR3aa: CASSYRGAREGSYEQYF
CDR3nt: TGTGCCAGCAGCTACCGCGGTGCGCGGGAGGGCTCCTACGAGCAGTACTTC
j_gene: TRBJ2-7
v_gene: TRBV4-2
d_gene: TRBD2
abundance: .

CDR3aa: CAISGAATDTGELFF
CDR3nt: TGTGCCATCAGTGGGGCCGCGACGGACACCGGGGAGCTGTTTTTT
j_gene: TRBJ2-2
v_gene: TRBV10-3
d_gene: .
abundance: .

CDR3aa: CASRARARGLDGYTF
CDR3nt: TGTGCCAGTAGAGCCCGGGCCAGGGGGCTGGATGGCTACACCTTC
j_gene: TRBJ1-2
v_gene: TRBV19
d_gene: TRBD1
abundance: .

CDR3aa: CASSYSRVAGNTIYF
CDR3nt: TGTGCCAGCAGTTACTCACGGGTGGCTGGAAACACCATATATTTT
j_gene: TRBJ1-3
v_gene: TRBV6-5
d_gene: .
abundance: .

CDR3aa: CASSLTGTGVGSSYEQYF
CDR3nt: TGTGCCAGCTCACTGACCGGGACAGGGGTCGGGAGCTCCTACGAGCAGTACTTC
j_gene: TRBJ2-7
v_gene: TRBV18
d_gene: TRBD1
abundance: .

CDR3aa: CASSQDWRNNEQFF
CDR3nt: TGTGCCAGCAGCCAAGATTGGCGGAACAATGAGCAGTTCTTC
j_gene: TRBJ2-1
v_gene: TRBV14
d_gene: .
abundance: few

CDR3aa: CSVGNMGGSNYGYTF
CDR3nt: TGCAGCGTTGGAAACATGGGGGGTTCAAACTATGGCTACACCTTC
j_gene: TRBJ1-2
v_gene: TRBV29-1
d_gene: .
abundance: .

CDR3aa: CASSFGQPGFGNEQFF
CDR3nt: TGTGCCAGCTCATTCGGACAGCCAGGGTTTGGCAATGAGCAGTTCTTC
j_gene: TRBJ2-1
v_gene: TRBV18
d_gene: .
abundance: .

CDR3aa: CAWSPPGTGSSQHF
CDR3nt: TGTGCCTGGAGTCCCCCCGGGACAGGGTCGTCCCAGCATTTT
j_gene: TRBJ1-5
v_gene: TRBV30
d_gene: TRBD1
abundance: .

CDR3aa: CASSLLGSGSTEAFF
CDR3nt: TGTGCCAGCAGTTTATTGGGGTCTGGGAGCACTGAAGCTTTCTTT
j_gene: TRBJ1-1
v_gene: TRBV28
d_gene: .
abundance: .

CDR3aa: CASSEARQGDRADTQYF
CDR3nt: TGCGCCAGCAGTGAGGCTCGGCAGGGGGATCGGGCAGATACGCAGTATTTT
j_gene: TRBJ2-3
v_gene: TRBV10-2
d_gene: TRBD1
abundance: .

CDR3aa: CASSSFWPQFF
CDR3nt: TGTGCCAGCAGTTCGTTTTGGCCGCAGTTCTTC
j_gene: TRBJ2-1
v_gene: TRBV12-3/TRBV12-4
d_gene: .
abundance: few

CDR3aa: CASSPGTSAQETQYF
CDR3nt: TGTGCCAGCAGTCCCGGGACTAGCGCCCAAGAGACCCAGTACTTC
j_gene: TRBJ2-5
v_gene: TRBV2
d_gene: TRBD2
abundance: .

CDR3aa: CAIRLAGGASSYNEQFF
CDR3nt: TGTGCCATCAGGCTAGCGGGAGGCGCCAGCTCCTACAATGAGCAGTTCTTC
j_gene: TRBJ2-1
v_gene: TRBV10-3
d_gene: TRBD2
abundance: .

CDR3aa: CASSSGISYEQYF
CDR3nt: TGTGCCTCATCTAGCGGGATATCCTACGAGCAGTACTTC
j_gene: TRBJ2-7
v_gene: TRBV10-3
d_gene: TRBD2
abundance: .

CDR3aa: CASSLKASGSLWNEQFF
CDR3nt: TGTGCCAGCAGTTTAAAGGCTAGCGGGAGTCTGTGGAATGAGCAGTTCTTC
j_gene: TRBJ2-1
v_gene: TRBV27
d_gene: TRBD2
abundance: .

CDR3aa: CASSAAAARQGASIGNQPQHF
CDR3nt: TGTGCCAGCAGCGCCGCTGCGGCTCGACAGGGAGCAAGTATCGGCAATCAGCCCCAGCATTTT
j_gene: TRBJ1-5
v_gene: TRBV21-1
d_gene: .
abundance: .

CDR3aa: CATTRLEGTDTQYF
CDR3nt: TGTGCCACGACAAGACTAGAAGGCACAGATACGCAGTATTTT
j_gene: TRBJ2-3
v_gene: TRBV10-3
d_gene: .
abundance: .

CDR3aa: CASRGGSSYEQYF
CDR3nt: TGTGCCAGCCGGGGGGGGAGCTCCTACGAGCAGTACTTC
j_gene: TRBJ2-7
v_gene: TRBV28
d_gene: TRBD2
abundance: .

CDR3aa: CASSETLLGQGGEETQYF
CDR3nt: TGTGCCAGCAGTGAAACACTCCTCGGACAGGGCGGAGAGGAGACCCAGTACTTC
j_gene: TRBJ2-5
v_gene: TRBV2
d_gene: TRBD1
abundance: .

CDR3aa: CASTQKGGSSYNEQFF
CDR3nt: TGTGCCAGTACCCAAAAAGGAGGGAGTTCGTACAATGAGCAGTTCTTC
j_gene: TRBJ2-1
v_gene: TRBV19
d_gene: .
abundance: .

CDR3aa: CASGLITGTGIFYEQYF
CDR3nt: TGTGCCAGCGGTCTCATAACAGGGACAGGTATATTCTACGAGCAGTACTTC
j_gene: TRBJ2-7
v_gene: TRBV27
d_gene: TRBD1
abundance: .

CDR3aa: CASGGGFASSEQYF
CDR3nt: TGTGCCAGCGGGGGGGGGTTCGCCTCCTCCGAGCAGTACTTC
j_gene: TRBJ2-7
v_gene: TRBV19
d_gene: TRBD2
abundance: .

CDR3aa: CASSFVGGPQYF
CDR3nt: TGCGCCAGCAGCTTTGTAGGCGGTCCTCAGTACTTC
j_gene: TRBJ2-4
v_gene: TRBV5-1
d_gene: .
abundance: .

CDR3aa: CATSDLAMTGGMVEQYF
CDR3nt: TGTGCCACCAGTGATTTGGCTATGACAGGGGGAATGGTTGAGCAGTACTTC
j_gene: TRBJ2-7
v_gene: TRBV24-1
d_gene: TRBD1
abundance: .

CDR3aa: CASSRTGGEDGYTF
CDR3nt: TGTGCCAGCAGTAGGACAGGGGGCGAAGATGGCTACACCTTC
j_gene: TRBJ1-2
v_gene: TRBV27
d_gene: TRBD1
abundance: .